These T cell receptor beta chains were read from a single sample in a study of blood T cell repertoires in COVID-19. Sequencing used immunoSEQ multiplex PCR; TCRdb keeps in-frame clones, though not all of them. In the table there are 250,000 to 350,000 clones, around 90% of which are singletons. Specimen: peripheral blood. All receptors come from a woman in her thirties or forties who had recovered from COVID-19. Each CDR3 is given with its conserved first and last residue. Fields, in order: D gene, clone size, J gene, V gene, CDR3 DNA, CDR3 protein. The D gene is left open where the match is weak. Size values are once, few and many counts, or a class for expanded clones, and some rows have none.

>TRBD1|-|TRBJ2-2|TRBV25-1
TGTGCCAGCAGTGCTACCCGGGACAGAGACCCACACGGGGAGCTGTTTTTT
CASSATRDRDPHGELFF
>-|-|TRBJ1-2|TRBV29-1
TGCAGCGTTGAACCACGGGGAGGGTTTAACTATGGCTACACCTTC
CSVEPRGGFNYGYTF
>TRBD1|few|TRBJ1-1|TRBV5-1
TGCGCCAGCAGCTCCGGGACAGCGAACACTGAAGCTTTCTTT
CASSSGTANTEAFF
>TRBD1|few|TRBJ1-3|TRBV2
TGTGCCAGCAGAGGTATGGGACAGGTCGGAAACACCATATATTTT
CASRGMGQVGNTIYF
>-|once|TRBJ1-1|TRBV19
TGTGCCAGTAGTATGTTGGCAGGGAGGGATGGGAACACTGAAGCTTTCTTT
CASSMLAGRDGNTEAFF
>-|-|TRBJ2-1|TRBV7-9
TGTGCCAGCAGCACAACCACAGAAAACAATGAGCAGTTCTTC
CASSTTTENNEQFF
>-|-|TRBJ2-1|TRBV11-2
TGTGCCAGCAGCTTAGGTTCGGCAGGGACAATGTACAATGAGCAGTTCTTC
CASSLGSAGTMYNEQFF
>-|-|TRBJ1-5|TRBV27
TGTGCCAGCAGTTCCGGTCCGAGCAATCAGCCCCAGCATTTT
CASSSGPSNQPQHF
>TRBD2|-|TRBJ2-7|TRBV19
TGTGCCAGCAGAGAAATTAGCGGGGTTGATACGAAACAGTACTTC
CASREISGVDTKQYF
>TRBD1|-|TRBJ1-4|TRBV19
TGTGCCAGTAGTGAACAGGGGTCGGTGGGGGAAAAACTGTTTTTT
CASSEQGSVGEKLFF
>-|once|TRBJ2-7|TRBV3-1/TRBV3-2
TGTGCCAGCAGCCATGGCGGGCCTACCTACGAGCAGTACTTC
CASSHGGPTYEQYF
>TRBD1|-|TRBJ1-2|TRBV27
TGTGCCAGCAGTCCGGACAGGGACCTTTATGGCTACACCTTC
CASSPDRDLYGYTF
>TRBD1|-|TRBJ1-5|TRBV28
TGTGCCAGCAGTTTGGCGGGACAGGGATTGGGTGGCAATCAGCCCCAGCATTTT
CASSLAGQGLGGNQPQHF
>-|-|TRBJ1-4|TRBV2
TGTGCCAGCAGTGAAGTCCAGGGGAGGGATGAAAAACTGTTTTTT
CASSEVQGRDEKLFF
>-|few|TRBJ1-6|TRBV28
TGTGCCAGCAGTTCGGAGGGGCGCGGAGGAAATTCACCCCTCCACTTT
CASSSEGRGGNSPLHF
>-|-|TRBJ2-2|TRBV2
TGTGCCAGGCCCCCTGAGTACACCGGGGAGCTGTTTTTT
CARPPEYTGELFF
>-|-|TRBJ2-3|TRBV2
TGTGCCAGCAGTGACCCCCTCGGAGCAACAGATACGCAGTATTTT
CASSDPLGATDTQYF
>TRBD1|-|TRBJ2-1|TRBV14
TGTGCCAGCAGTCGAGGACAGGGGAGCAAGGTCTACAATGAGCAGTTCTTC
CASSRGQGSKVYNEQFF
>TRBD2|-|TRBJ2-7|TRBV7-9
TGTGCCAGCGGAGGAAGCGGGGCGGTGCACGAGCAGTACTTC
CASGGSGAVHEQYF
>-|few|TRBJ2-3|TRBV5-1
TGCGCCAGCAGCGGCCTAGGCTCCCTCACAGATACGCAGTATTTT
CASSGLGSLTDTQYF
>TRBD2|-|TRBJ2-2|TRBV4-2
TGTGCCAGCAGCCAAGAGAATATGGGAGGGTTGAACACCGGGGAGCTGTTTTTT
CASSQENMGGLNTGELFF
>-|-|TRBJ2-5|TRBV12-5
TGTGCTAGTGGTTTGGTACGAGGGTACCAAGAGACCCAGTACTTC
CASGLVRGYQETQYF
>-|-|TRBJ1-1|TRBV25-1
TGTGCCAGCAGTGAAGCAGGGGCGAACACTGAAGCTTTCTTT
CASSEAGANTEAFF
>-|-|TRBJ2-5|TRBV12-3/TRBV12-4
TGTGCCAGCAGTTTTATAGAGACCCAGTACTTC
CASSFIETQYF
>TRBD1|-|TRBJ2-5|TRBV5-1
TGCGCCAGCAGCCCACCGGGACAGGGGCTCGTTGAGACCCAGTACTTC
CASSPPGQGLVETQYF